This T cell receptor (beta chain) was sequenced in a study of T cell responses to AZD1222 COVID-19 vaccine. Study findings and constraints: Spike-specific TCR repertoires showed rising breadth and depth after two AZD1222 doses. Spike-wide coverage was observed for vaccine-associated CD4 TCRs, with dominant responses at 160-218 and 743-854. Baseline seropositives among AZD1222 recipients totaled only 5 to 7. Unmutated variant regions are reportedly the target of nearly half of TCRs that are spike-specific.

The table came from immunoSEQ multiplex PCR; TCRdb's copy has only in-frame clones and leaves some out. Here the sample spans about 120,000 clones, roughly 93% being singletons. This clone was found a few times. Its antigen is currently unknown. CDR3 size: 12 residues. Germline CDR1 MDHEN, CDR2 SYDVKM. With 11 bases clipped from V and 6 bases from J, the junction kept 9 bases outside the gene matches. The receptor was isolated from an adult who received the AZD1222 COVID-19 vaccine. The sequences come from peripheral blood, collected 28 days after the second AZD1222 dose. The chain has TRBV28 and TRBJ1-1; 7 nucleotides align to TRBD1. The CDR3 nucleotides read TGTGCCGCGCACAGGGGAGTATCTGAAGCTTTCTTT. Translated: CAAHRGVSEAFF.